The T cell receptor (beta chain) described here comes from a study of CD8 T cells in Susac syndrome. cDNA came from roughly 0.47 to 1 ug RNA primed by random hexamers. Coverage of TCR beta CDR3 amplification by immunoSEQ multiplex PCR extended to 54 Vbeta and 13 Jbeta. TCRdb independently ran MiXCR on the immunoSEQ multiplex PCR reads; one entry per CDR3 protein. Among 250,000 to 350,000 distinct CDR3 sequences listed, approximately 85% were seen once. The germline V and J ends were trimmed by 0 bases and 9 bases, with 6 bases remaining between them. This CDR3 comprises 11 residues. The germline V gene has CDR1 SQVTM and CDR2 ANQGSEA.

The receptor comes from a human donor with multiple sclerosis. The source material was CD8+ T cells from PBMCs. The chain joins TRBV29-1 to TRBJ2-1; a possible D gene is TRBD2 (6 bases). CDR3: CSVEEGGEQFF. CDR3 DNA: TGCAGCGTTGAAGAGGGGGGTGAGCAGTTCTTC.